The sequence of this T cell receptor (beta chain) was determined in a study of Graves' ophthalmopathy and Graves' hyperthyroidism. Points from the study as a whole: Separation of ophthalmopathy from stable hyperthyroidism was achieved by a 13-signature model, at approximately 90% sensitivity and approximately 81% specificity. Clonotypes were expanded in thyroid at above 0.001 frequency, and most also appeared in blood.

The hyperthyroidism patients had a new diagnosis of under 2 months' duration and were aged 18 to 65. Patients were diagnosed from clinical symptoms, serum thyroxine, TRAb, thyroid ultrasound and orbital computed tomography. At least ten counts were recorded for this clonotype. Its antigen is still unknown. Amplification of TCR beta CDR3 regions used RNA transcripts. An opening RT-PCR round employed HTBI primers and preceded a second-round multiplex PCR. TCRdb passed the multiplex PCR reads through MiXCR, listing each CDR3 protein once. The sample records around 1,200,000 distinct CDR3 sequences, about 40% being singletons. The CDR3 has 11 amino acids. With 2 bases removed from V and 7 bases from J, the gap between germline ends came to 7 bases. Germline V CDR1 and CDR2: SGHRS, YFSETQ.

This sequence was found in an adult man with Graves' hyperthyroidism. Sequences were obtained from peripheral blood or thyroid tissue (not recorded which). The chain links TRBV5-1 to TRBJ2-7, with D hard to call. This CDR3 is CASSFGREQYF. Here the CDR3 DNA reads TGCGCCAGCAGCTTCGGTCGGGAGCAGTACTTC. Complete variable domain (other parts from reference TRBV5-1 and TRBJ2-7): KAGVTQTPRYLIKTRGQQVTLSCSPISGHRSVSWYQQTPGQGLQFLFEYFSETQRNKGNFPGRFSGRQFSNSRSEMNVSTLELGDSALYLCASSFGREQYFGPGTRLTVT.